These 7 T cell receptor beta chains were all obtained from the same sample, sequenced in a study of blood T cell repertoires in COVID-19. Profiled with immunoSEQ multiplex PCR; TCRdb holds only in-frame clones, not every one. The data contain around 260,000 clones, 80% to 90% of them singletons. The sample comprised peripheral blood. These receptors were taken from a woman aged 40 to 50 who had recovered from COVID-19.

This chain links TRBV30 with TRBJ1-1, with 7 bases lining up with TRBD1. The CDR3 totals 15 residues. Germline assignment: CDR1 GTSNPN and CDR2 SVGIG (reference sequence). Trimming took 1 base from V and 3 from J; bases not matched to a gene: 8. The CDR3 loop reads CAWSGRKTGYTEAFF. The CDR3 DNA sequence: TGTGCCTGGAGTGGTAGAAAGACAGGGTACACTGAAGCTTTCTTT.

This chain connects TRBV4-1 to TRBJ1-4; D is unclear. V gave up 1 base and J gave up 4 bases, with 10 bases separating them. The germline gives CDR1 MGHRA, CDR2 YSYEKL. This CDR3 spans 15 amino acids. As DNA, the CDR3 is TGCGCCAGCAGCCAAGTGTCACACGTTAATGAAAAACTGTTTTTT. Translating gives CASSQVSHVNEKLFF.

This sequence joins TRBV7-9 and TRBJ1-1; D is unclear. The CDR3 totals 12 residues. Germline loops: CDR1 SEHNR, CDR2 FQNEAQ (reference sequence). V gave up 1 base and J gave up 11 bases, with 11 bases separating them. The CDR3 DNA reads as TGTGCCAGCAGCTTAGACGGGTTTCGGGCTTTCTTT. Its translation: CASSLDGFRAFF.

The rearrangement links TRBV10-3 to TRBJ1-1; D is uncertain. V gave up 8 bases and J gave up 1 base, with 5 bases separating them. In germline, CDR1 is ENHRY, CDR2 SYGVKD. The length of the CDR3 is 11 residues. CDR3 sequence (DNA): TGTGCCATCGCAGGGAACACTGAAGCTTTCTTT. Protein product: CAIAGNTEAFF.

The rearrangement joins TRBV5-4 to TRBJ1-1; 7 positions agree with TRBD1. The CDR3 loop spans 13 amino acids. V lost 0 bases to trimming and J lost 8 bases; unmatched junction nucleotides: 4. Germline loops: CDR1 SGHNT, CDR2 YYREEE (reference sequence). For the CDR3, the DNA is TGTGCCAGCAGCTTGGGGTCGGGACAGGAAGCTTTCTTT. Translation: CASSLGSGQEAFF.

The rearrangement links TRBV10-1 to TRBJ1-2, with TRBD1 identical over 8 bases. V lost 6 bases, J lost 2 bases, and 11 bases stayed unmatched. This CDR3 is built from 16 residues. Germline values: CDR1 WNHNN, CDR2 SYGVQD (reference sequence). CDR3 amino acids: CASSGTRDRRNYGYTF. CDR3 nucleotide sequence: TGCGCCAGCAGCGGCACACGGGACAGGCGGAACTATGGCTACACCTTC.

The rearrangement uses TRBV7-9 and TRBJ2-1; 8 nucleotides align to TRBD2. The CDR3 is 15 amino acids. V was clipped by 5 bases and J by 6 bases; unmatched bases: 9. The germline CDR1 and CDR2 sequences are SEHNR and FQNEAQ (reference sequence). The CDR3 nucleotides are TGTGCCAGCAGCGTCCACGGGGGACTAGGCAATGAGCAGTTCTTC. Encoded protein: CASSVHGGLGNEQFF.